The clone carrying this T cell receptor beta chain was detected a few times. The data originate from a study of identical twins. Germline lookup yields CDR1 LGHNA and CDR2 YNFKEQ. CDR3 length: 16 residues. Unmatched junction bases numbered 8, after V lost 3 bases and J lost 6 bases. TCRdb reprocessed the 5' RACE reads via MiXCR and lists one record per CDR3 protein. The data hold 200,000 or so distinct CDR3 sequences, with around 6.9% observed a single time. A further study also used this sample, focusing on yellow fever vaccine responses in identical twins. This second report adds: Twins' vaccine T cell response reportedly gave the appearance of partial convergence and partial personalization.

This sequence originates from a woman under 30 in good health. This chain links TRBV4-2 with TRBJ2-7; 13 bases are shared with TRBD2. The sequenced sample was memory (CD45RO+) T cells sorted from blood. The CDR3 loop is CASSHELAGGPREQYF. Here the CDR3 DNA reads TGTGCCAGCAGCCACGAACTAGCGGGGGGGCCACGCGAGCAGTACTTC.